This T cell receptor (beta chain) originates from a study of intratumoral heterogeneity in liver cancer. At the level of the whole study: In the full cohort of over eleven patients, the median age was roughly 65 years and the majority of patients were male. RNA-seq, DNA sequencing, TCR-seq and SNP array data from multiple regions of hepatocellular carcinoma specimens were combined in the study to investigate intratumor heterogeneity. The full cohort included just over 70 multiregional samples from approximately 14 HCC patients, consisting of 45 to 55 tumoral regions and 20 adjacent nontumoral regions. General conclusions and limits of the study: TCR sequencing was reported to confirm the RNA-seq-based estimates of regional differences in tumor-infiltrating lymphocyte burden. The authors acknowledged a relatively low patient number and under-sampled tumor-infiltrating lymphocyte representation as limitations. In every sequenced patient, tumor region b showed significantly fewer unique T-cell clonal expansions than tumor region a. Within each of the two sequenced patients, overall T cell clonality showed no significant difference between tumor regions.

CDR3 length: 15 amino acids, cysteine to phenylalanine. Only the CDR3 DNA stays, 45 bases, in frame from base 1. The germline V gene specifies SGDLS as CDR1 and YYNGEE as CDR2. The trim is 0 bases for V and 5 bases for J, with a gap of 14 bases between the germline ends. A few counts support this clone. Its binding antigen is unknown. The record has no base qualities; no much larger clone is one base away. The H label marked samples taken from distinct, geographically separated regions of the hepatocellular carcinoma nodule. Every patient had early-stage hepatocellular carcinoma and received no therapy prior to surgical resection. No macroscopic evidence of necrosis or hemorrhage was present in the sampled areas. In a couple of patients, TCR sequencing (ImmunoSeq) was performed on multiple regions. Frozen tissue samples from resection were taken at least 1 cm away from one another. Genomic DNA was extracted from bulk tissue using the DNeasy blood and tissue kit.

The immunoSEQ assay was used to sequence TCR beta chain CDR3 regions from genomic DNA. Primers annealing to V and J segments amplified rearranged VDJ segments. Regarding the original processing steps: The ImmunoSeq Analyzer software was used to calculate clonality and richness metrics. Differentially abundant clones between regions were identified using Fisher's exact test plus a beta-binomial method for added stringency. TCRdb retrieved this table from immuneACCESS and kept in-frame rearrangements only. Not all clones are present; in checked studies, unresolved V genes account for under half, and no reason is known for the remainder. The DNA gave D and trimming, while V, J and clone size come from that table. This sample gives about 2,800 clones in total; 70% to 80% of them show up just once. In total, the top ten clones hold 40% to 50% of the sample.

The starting material was tumor tissue, obtained before any cancer treatment. This chain joins TRBV9 to TRBJ2-5; the D gene is tentatively TRBD1 or TRBD2, each matching 7 bases. The TCR was taken from a woman aged 70 to 79 with hepatocellular carcinoma. The nucleotide sequence reads TGTGCCAGCAGCGTAGCTTCAGGGGGAGGGGAGACCCAGTACTTC. This is translated as CASSVASGGGETQYF.